This passage covers 11 T cell receptor beta chains from one sample sequenced in a study of beta chain features in type 1 diabetes. Sequenced material consisted of expressed TCRB transcripts (all of the isolated RNA was reverse transcribed). TCRdb's table, derived via immunoSEQ multiplex PCR, lists solely in-frame clones and lacks some. The sample yields around 500,000 clones, roughly 31% seen once. Sequenced: naive CD4+ T cells from blood. These receptors were taken from a young man in good health.

The chain carries TRBV7-2 and TRBJ2-5, with 9 bases lining up with TRBD1. This CDR3 contains 15 residues. V was clipped by 5 bases and J by 5 bases; unmatched bases: 9. From germline, CDR1 is SGHTA and CDR2 FQGNSA. CDR3 DNA: TGTGCCAGCAGCGGTACCGGGACAGGGAGGGAGACCCAGTACTTC. Encoded protein: CASSGTGTGRETQYF. The whole variable domain, filled in from reference TRBV7-2 and TRBJ2-5, reads GAGVSQSPSNKVTEKGKDVELRCDPISGHTALYWYRQSLGQGLEFLIYFQGNSAPDKSGLPSDRFSAERTGGSVSTLTIQRTQQEDSAVYLCASSGTGTGRETQYFGPGTRLLVL.

This chain links TRBV5-1 with TRBJ1-2; no firm D call. V was trimmed by 1 base and J by 4 bases, leaving 8 bases between them. This CDR3 spans 13 amino acids. Germline V CDR1 and CDR2: SGHRS, YFSETQ. In DNA form, the CDR3 reads TGCGCCAGCAGCTTGTGGGGAAGCTATGGCTACACCTTC. This codes for CASSLWGSYGYTF.

The gene calls are TRBV20-1 and TRBJ2-7; tentative D call: TRBD1 (5 bases). The germline V and J ends were trimmed by 6 bases and 5 bases, with 11 bases remaining between them. The CDR3 contains 11 residues. Per the germline V gene, CDR1 is DFQATT and CDR2 is SNEGSKA (reference sequence). CDR3 nucleotide sequence: TGCAGTGCCTACAGGTGGAACGAGCAGTACTTC. The encoded protein is CSAYRWNEQYF.

The rearrangement links TRBV7-2 to TRBJ1-2, with D hard to call. Germline V gene data show CDR1 as SGHTA and CDR2 as FQGNSA. The CDR3 is 12 residues long. Trimming took off 5 bases at V and 8 bases at J, with 12 bases between the two ends. CDR3 DNA sequence: TGTGCCAGCAGCCGTTACACGGAGGGCTACACCTTC. Protein: CASSRYTEGYTF.

DNA of the CDR3: TGTGCCAGCAGCCCGACAGGGGGAACTGAAGCTTTCTTT. It encodes CASSPTGGTEAFF. The chain is built from TRBV7-3 and TRBJ1-1; 9 nucleotides align to TRBD1. Germline CDR1 SGHTA, CDR2 FQGTGA. CDR3 size: 13 residues. The V segment lost 5 bases and the J segment 5 bases; nucleotides outside the gene matches: 3.

The chain has TRBV30 and TRBJ1-2, with 8 bases lining up with TRBD1. V gave up 4 bases and J gave up 4 bases; unmatched junction bases: 8. The CDR3 is 14 residues long. CDR1 and CDR2 (germline): GTSNPN, SVGIG (reference sequence). The CDR3 region is CAWTGQGAIYGYTF. The CDR3 bases are TGTGCCTGGACCGGACAGGGCGCGATCTATGGCTACACCTTC.

This clone was detected only once. The chain couples TRBV9 to TRBJ2-2; TRBD2 matches at 7 bases. The ends lost 0 bases at V and 1 base at J; junction bases unmatched: 3. Germline lookup yields CDR1 SGDLS and CDR2 YYNGEE. The CDR3 extends over 16 amino acids. The CDR3 loop reads CASSVASGLNTGELFF. The CDR3 region has the DNA TGTGCCAGCAGCGTAGCTAGCGGTCTGAACACCGGGGAGCTGTTTTTT.

Only one count was recorded for this clone. The chain recombines TRBV7-6 with TRBJ2-3; D uncertain. Trimming shortened V by 2 bases and J by 0 bases, and 6 bases separated the two germline ends. This CDR3 region has 14 residues. The germline CDR1 and CDR2 sequences are SGHVS and FNYEAQ. DNA for the CDR3: TGTGCCAGCAGCTTATGGGGTAGCACAGATACGCAGTATTTT. This codes for CASSLWGSTDTQYF.

V is TRBV5-1 and J is TRBJ2-5, with TRBD1 matching 8 bases. J lost 3 bases, V lost 5 bases, and 3 bases had no gene match. The CDR3 runs 13 residues. Germline V gives CDR1 SGHRS, CDR2 YFSETQ. DNA of the CDR3: TGCGCCAGCAGACAGGGGGGAGAAGAGACCCAGTACTTC. Translation gives CASRQGGEETQYF.

This clone came up once. The chain carries TRBV25-1 and TRBJ1-2; 8 bases are a match to TRBD1. Germline CDR1 and CDR2: MGHDK and SYGVNS. The J segment lost 8 bases and the V segment lost 5 bases, leaving 4 bases of the junction unmatched. The CDR3 length is 12 residues. The CDR3 DNA follows: TGTGCCAGCAGTCAGGGGGCAAGGGGCTACACCTTC. It codes for CASSQGARGYTF.

The V gene is TRBV7-2, the J gene TRBJ2-1; 7 positions match TRBD1. This CDR3 spans 15 amino acids. Germline assignment: CDR1 SGHTA and CDR2 FQGNSA. Trimming removed 2 bases from V and 4 bases from J; junction bases left unmatched: 5. The CDR3 DNA sequence: TGTGCCAGCAGCTTAAGAGGGGGCTTTTACAATGAGCAGTTCTTC. Translation gives CASSLRGGFYNEQFF.